This T cell receptor (beta chain) was found in a study of read filtering for tumor transcriptome and immune sequencing. Study findings and constraints: Dropping single-read clonotypes raised IR-seq and RNA-seq shared-clonotype correlation. The CD138-negative fraction was mixed bone marrow immune cells, not pure T cells.

V lost 0 bases and J 2 bases, leaving 10 bases between the germline ends. Per the germline V gene, CDR1 is DFQATT and CDR2 is SNEGSKA (reference sequence). This CDR3 is built from 14 residues. The library was built from around 400 ng RNA with molecular barcoded adaptors for alpha/delta and beta/gamma chains. Using its own MiXCR run on the reads, TCRdb lists one record per CDR3 protein. This table holds approximately 20,000 distinct CDR3 sequences, roughly a fifth found once. This clonotype was seen at least ten times. Its matching antigen is unknown. The TCR originated in a donor at least 40 years old with multiple myeloma. Sequencing was carried out using a population of CD138-negative cells sorted from bone marrow. This chain connects TRBV20-1 to TRBJ1-2; D is ambiguous. The CDR3 loop reads CSARDRHLNYGYTF. In DNA, the CDR3 is TGCAGTGCTAGAGATAGACACCTAAACTATGGCTACACCTTC.